The 21 T cell receptor beta chains below all came from one sample that was sequenced in a study of early T cells in non-severe SARS-CoV-2 infection. TCRdb fed the 5' RACE reads into MiXCR, producing one record per CDR3 protein. The sample consists of more than 70,000 distinct CDR3 sequences, about 12% of them appearing once. The sample comprised whole blood. The receptors here all came from an adult who was a healthcare worker with PCR-confirmed SARS-CoV-2 infection or an uninfected control (not recorded which).

This clonotype is medium-sized. The genes are TRBV5-4 and TRBJ2-7; 9 nucleotides agree with TRBD1. J lost 4 bases, V lost 4 bases, and 9 bases had no gene match. The CDR3 has 15 residues. Germline V gives CDR1 SGHNT, CDR2 YYREEE (reference sequence). Written as DNA, the CDR3 is TGTGCCAGCAGCCAGAGGGGACAGGGCTTGTACGAGCAGTACTTC. Its protein is CASSQRGQGLYEQYF.

This clonotype was detected a few times. Germline and junction disagree at one end, which may indicate a read error. CDR3 DNA sequence: TGTGCCACTAGTATAAGGGACAATTCACCCCTCCACTTT. Translated, it gives CATSIRDNSPLHF. The V call is TRBV19, the J call TRBJ1-6, with D tentatively TRBD1 (5 bases). The CDR3 is 13 residues long. The germline gives CDR1 LNHDA, CDR2 SQIVND (reference sequence).

This clonotype occurred a few times. The rearrangement uses TRBV15 and TRBJ2-1, with a possible D match to TRBD1 (5 bases). The CDR3 extends over 13 amino acids. The V gene's germline CDR1 is LNHNV and CDR2 YYDKDF (reference sequence). The V end was cut by 2 bases, the J end by 8 bases, with 10 bases between. The CDR3 here is CATSRYQGYEQFF. For the CDR3, the DNA is TGTGCCACCAGCAGATACCAGGGCTATGAGCAGTTCTTC.

V and J are TRBV9 and TRBJ2-7, with D hard to call. In germline, CDR1 is SGDLS, CDR2 YYNGEE. The length of the CDR3 is 14 residues. The germline V and J ends were trimmed by 0 bases and 0 bases, with 7 bases remaining between them. CDR3 loop: CASSVEISSYEQYF. The DNA for the CDR3 is TGTGCCAGCAGCGTAGAAATCAGCTCCTACGAGCAGTACTTC.

The chain carries TRBV19 and TRBJ2-2, with D perhaps matching TRBD2 (6 bases). Germline V lookup: CDR1 LNHDA, CDR2 SQIVND (reference sequence). This CDR3 spans 14 amino acids. V lost 2 bases and J lost 7, with 11 bases in between. The CDR3 protein is CASSISGVDGELFF. The CDR3 DNA is TGTGCCAGTAGTATATCGGGGGTCGACGGGGAGCTGTTTTTT.

The rearrangement links TRBV7-3 to TRBJ2-2; 9 bases match TRBD1. CDR3 length equals 15 residues. V trimming: 4 bases; J trimming: 3 bases; junction bases outside the gene matches: 3. The germline V gene has CDR1 SGHTA and CDR2 FQGTGA. CDR3 in DNA: TGTGCCAGCAGCTGGGGACAGGGAGACACCGGGGAGCTGTTTTTT. Its protein is CASSWGQGDTGELFF.

This clonotype occurred many times. The chain employs TRBV20-1 and TRBJ1-5, with 8 bases identical to TRBD1. The CDR3 sequence is 13 residues long. V shed 5 bases and J 5 bases; nucleotides not matched to a gene: 5. Germline CDR1 reads DFQATT; CDR2 reads SNEGSKA (reference sequence). CDR3: CSALTGGDQPQHF. CDR3 nucleotide sequence: TGCAGTGCTCTAACAGGGGGTGATCAGCCCCAGCATTTT.

This clonotype turned up a few times. The chain joins TRBV27 to TRBJ1-2, with D perhaps TRBD1 (5 bases). CDR1 and CDR2 (germline): MNHEY, SMNVEV (reference sequence). Trimming removed 1 base from V and 8 bases from J, with 14 bases in between. CDR3 length: 14 amino acids. CDR3 protein: CASSLFGGRRGYTF. DNA for the CDR3: TGTGCCAGCAGTTTATTTGGGGGTAGAAGAGGCTACACCTTC.

This clonotype was observed at least ten times. The chain links TRBV6-5 to TRBJ1-5; D gene uncertain. Germline assignment: CDR1 MNHEY and CDR2 SVGAGI. The V and J ends lost 8 bases and 0 bases respectively, with 8 bases between them. The CDR3 contains 13 residues. The CDR3 DNA reads as TGTGCCAGCGGAAGGGTTAGCAATCAGCCCCAGCATTTT. It encodes CASGRVSNQPQHF.

This clonotype appeared a few times. This chain joins TRBV5-1 and TRBJ1-2; D may be TRBD1 (6 bases). Trimming cost V 3 bases and J 10 bases, with 10 bases left between them. The V gene's germline CDR1 is SGHRS and CDR2 YFSETQ. The CDR3 sequence is 11 residues long. Here the CDR3 DNA reads TGCGCCAGCAGCTCCACAGGGATCTACACCTTC. Its translation is CASSSTGIYTF.

V is TRBV20-1 and J is TRBJ2-7; D gene unclear. From germline, CDR1 is DFQATT and CDR2 SNEGSKA (reference sequence). V was pared by 4 bases and J by 3 bases, with 13 bases between. There are 13 residues in the CDR3. CDR3 sequence reads: CSATLDIVYEQYF. The CDR3 nucleotides read TGCAGTGCTACCCTAGACATAGTCTACGAGCAGTACTTC.

The chain couples TRBV6-5 to TRBJ2-2, with TRBD2 matching 8 bases. This CDR3 is built from 16 residues. Germline V gives CDR1 MNHEY, CDR2 SVGAGI. V shed 2 bases and J 7 bases; nucleotides not matched to a gene: 9. The DNA for the CDR3 is TGTGCCAGCAGTTACAATTCGGGAGGGCCCATCGGGGAGCTGTTTTTT. This encodes CASSYNSGGPIGELFF.

This clonotype was counted only a few times. The rearrangement joins TRBV15 to TRBJ2-7, with TRBD2 as a possible D gene (5 bases). The CDR3 length is 16 residues. CDR1 and CDR2 (germline): LNHNV, YYDKDF (reference sequence). The germline V and J ends were trimmed by 0 bases and 9 bases, with 21 bases remaining between them. CDR3 in amino acids: CATSRDKAAARWGQYF. DNA for the CDR3: TGTGCCACCAGCAGAGATAAGGCAGCGGCCCGGTGGGGGCAGTACTTC.

This clonotype was seen at least ten times. This chain joins TRBV4-2 and TRBJ2-7; no clear D. There are 15 residues in the CDR3. Deletions cut 0 bases from V and 3 bases from J, with 12 bases between. Germline CDR1 LGHNA, CDR2 YNFKEQ. For the CDR3, the DNA is TGTGCCAGCAGCCAAGATCATAACCAGGTCTACGAGCAGTACTTC. It is translated as CASSQDHNQVYEQYF.

The chain is built from TRBV3-1 and TRBJ1-5; no clear D. The CDR3 covers 14 residues. Germline V gene sequence: CDR1 LGHDT, CDR2 YNNKEL (reference sequence). The V end was cut by 4 bases, the J end by 2 bases, with 9 bases between. The CDR3 DNA follows: TGTGCCAGCAGCCGCTCGGATGGCAATCAGCCCCAGCATTTT. Its protein is CASSRSDGNQPQHF. Using reference TRBV3-1 and TRBJ1-5 for the parts outside the CDR3, the full variable domain is DTAVSQTPKYLVTQMGNDKSIKCEQNLGHDTMYWYKQDSKKFLKIMFSYNNKELIINETVPNRFSPKSPDKAHLNLHINSLELGDSAVYFCASSRSDGNQPQHFGDGTRLSIL.

This clonotype came up a few times. This chain connects TRBV6-5 to TRBJ2-6; D might be TRBD1 (5 bases). Deletions cut 5 bases from V and 4 bases from J, with 18 bases between. This CDR3 is built from 17 residues. The germline CDR1 and CDR2 sequences are MNHEY and SVGAGI. CDR3 DNA: TGTGCCAGCAGTCCACGGGTCTTTGGGGCGGGGGCCAACGTCCTGACTTTC. The encoded protein is CASSPRVFGAGANVLTF.

Points on this clonotype: The CDR3 end shows no conserved phenylalanine or tryptophan, and so a read error is likely. The chain uses TRBV19 and TRBJ2-4; the match to TRBD1 covers 9 bases. The CDR3 is 15 amino acids. The germline CDR1 and CDR2 sequences are LNHDA and SQIVND (reference sequence). The V and J ends lost 3 bases and 6 bases, in that order; junction bases with no gene match: 6. The CDR3 spells CASSITGGAVNIQYL. For the CDR3, the DNA is TGTGCCAGTAGTATTACAGGGGGCGCGGTAAACATTCAGTACCTC.

This chain uses TRBV2 with TRBJ2-2; no firm D call. In germline, CDR1 is SNHLY, CDR2 FYNNEI. There are 12 residues in the CDR3. Trimming pared 1 base from V and 5 bases from J, leaving 2 bases between. CDR3 sequence: CASSEGTGELFF. The CDR3 nucleotides read TGTGCCAGCAGTGAAGGGACCGGGGAGCTGTTTTTT.

This clonotype was recorded a few times. The J gene is TRBJ2-3, the V gene TRBV12-3 or TRBV12-4; possibly TRBD1 for D (6 bases). V shed 6 bases and J shed 7 bases, with 14 bases lying between them. The CDR3 has 13 amino acids. The CDR3 bases are TGTGCCAGCAGCAGGGGAACTAGAAATACGCAGTATTTT. Amino acid sequence: CASSRGTRNTQYF.

This clonotype was counted at least ten times. The chain links TRBV3-1 to TRBJ1-5; D unresolved. The V end lost 4 bases, the J end lost 2 bases, and 9 bases lay between the germline ends. The CDR3 contains 14 residues. Germline-derived CDR1 and CDR2 are LGHDT and YNNKEL (reference sequence). The CDR3 sequence: CASSPSQGNQPQHF. The CDR3 DNA reads TGTGCCAGCAGCCCAAGCCAGGGCAATCAGCCCCAGCATTTT.

This clonotype occurred a few times. The chain is built from TRBV20-1 and TRBJ2-3, with 7 bases aligning to TRBD2. J was trimmed by 3 bases and V by 0 bases; bases with no gene match: 6. The CDR3 length is 15 residues. Per the germline V gene, CDR1 is DFQATT and CDR2 is SNEGSKA (reference sequence). DNA of the CDR3: TGCAGTGCTAGAGAGGCGGGAGAGGGGACAGATACGCAGTATTTT. Encoded protein: CSAREAGEGTDTQYF.